What follows is one TCR beta chain and its context. Its antigen is as yet unknown. This record belongs to a study of OX40 agonist ivuxolimab in advanced cancers. On the study more broadly: The patients' treatment was ivuxolimab, an agonistic anti-OX40 (CD134) antibody.

Data came from immunoSEQ multiplex PCR; TCRdb stores just in-frame clones and leaves some out. Here the sample spans some 5,700 clones, roughly 84% being singletons. Notes on the study in general: CD8+ T cells were the subset that, on average, had more expanded clones than CD4+.

Systemic immunosuppression or a history of autoimmune disease excluded patients. The TCR sequence derives from an adult with an advanced solid tumor such as melanoma, head and neck, liver or kidney cancer. The material was CD4+ or CD8+ T cells sorted from blood, obtained in a trial of the OX40 agonist ivuxolimab.

CDR3 protein: CASNRGPFGTF. Written as DNA, the CDR3 is TGTGCCAGCAATCGGGGACCCTTCGGCACCTTC. This chain connects TRBV2 to TRBJ1-2; a possible D gene is TRBD1 (5 bases). The V end was cut by 7 bases, the J end by 13 bases, with 16 bases between. The V gene's germline CDR1 is SNHLY and CDR2 FYNNEI. The length of the CDR3 is 11 residues.